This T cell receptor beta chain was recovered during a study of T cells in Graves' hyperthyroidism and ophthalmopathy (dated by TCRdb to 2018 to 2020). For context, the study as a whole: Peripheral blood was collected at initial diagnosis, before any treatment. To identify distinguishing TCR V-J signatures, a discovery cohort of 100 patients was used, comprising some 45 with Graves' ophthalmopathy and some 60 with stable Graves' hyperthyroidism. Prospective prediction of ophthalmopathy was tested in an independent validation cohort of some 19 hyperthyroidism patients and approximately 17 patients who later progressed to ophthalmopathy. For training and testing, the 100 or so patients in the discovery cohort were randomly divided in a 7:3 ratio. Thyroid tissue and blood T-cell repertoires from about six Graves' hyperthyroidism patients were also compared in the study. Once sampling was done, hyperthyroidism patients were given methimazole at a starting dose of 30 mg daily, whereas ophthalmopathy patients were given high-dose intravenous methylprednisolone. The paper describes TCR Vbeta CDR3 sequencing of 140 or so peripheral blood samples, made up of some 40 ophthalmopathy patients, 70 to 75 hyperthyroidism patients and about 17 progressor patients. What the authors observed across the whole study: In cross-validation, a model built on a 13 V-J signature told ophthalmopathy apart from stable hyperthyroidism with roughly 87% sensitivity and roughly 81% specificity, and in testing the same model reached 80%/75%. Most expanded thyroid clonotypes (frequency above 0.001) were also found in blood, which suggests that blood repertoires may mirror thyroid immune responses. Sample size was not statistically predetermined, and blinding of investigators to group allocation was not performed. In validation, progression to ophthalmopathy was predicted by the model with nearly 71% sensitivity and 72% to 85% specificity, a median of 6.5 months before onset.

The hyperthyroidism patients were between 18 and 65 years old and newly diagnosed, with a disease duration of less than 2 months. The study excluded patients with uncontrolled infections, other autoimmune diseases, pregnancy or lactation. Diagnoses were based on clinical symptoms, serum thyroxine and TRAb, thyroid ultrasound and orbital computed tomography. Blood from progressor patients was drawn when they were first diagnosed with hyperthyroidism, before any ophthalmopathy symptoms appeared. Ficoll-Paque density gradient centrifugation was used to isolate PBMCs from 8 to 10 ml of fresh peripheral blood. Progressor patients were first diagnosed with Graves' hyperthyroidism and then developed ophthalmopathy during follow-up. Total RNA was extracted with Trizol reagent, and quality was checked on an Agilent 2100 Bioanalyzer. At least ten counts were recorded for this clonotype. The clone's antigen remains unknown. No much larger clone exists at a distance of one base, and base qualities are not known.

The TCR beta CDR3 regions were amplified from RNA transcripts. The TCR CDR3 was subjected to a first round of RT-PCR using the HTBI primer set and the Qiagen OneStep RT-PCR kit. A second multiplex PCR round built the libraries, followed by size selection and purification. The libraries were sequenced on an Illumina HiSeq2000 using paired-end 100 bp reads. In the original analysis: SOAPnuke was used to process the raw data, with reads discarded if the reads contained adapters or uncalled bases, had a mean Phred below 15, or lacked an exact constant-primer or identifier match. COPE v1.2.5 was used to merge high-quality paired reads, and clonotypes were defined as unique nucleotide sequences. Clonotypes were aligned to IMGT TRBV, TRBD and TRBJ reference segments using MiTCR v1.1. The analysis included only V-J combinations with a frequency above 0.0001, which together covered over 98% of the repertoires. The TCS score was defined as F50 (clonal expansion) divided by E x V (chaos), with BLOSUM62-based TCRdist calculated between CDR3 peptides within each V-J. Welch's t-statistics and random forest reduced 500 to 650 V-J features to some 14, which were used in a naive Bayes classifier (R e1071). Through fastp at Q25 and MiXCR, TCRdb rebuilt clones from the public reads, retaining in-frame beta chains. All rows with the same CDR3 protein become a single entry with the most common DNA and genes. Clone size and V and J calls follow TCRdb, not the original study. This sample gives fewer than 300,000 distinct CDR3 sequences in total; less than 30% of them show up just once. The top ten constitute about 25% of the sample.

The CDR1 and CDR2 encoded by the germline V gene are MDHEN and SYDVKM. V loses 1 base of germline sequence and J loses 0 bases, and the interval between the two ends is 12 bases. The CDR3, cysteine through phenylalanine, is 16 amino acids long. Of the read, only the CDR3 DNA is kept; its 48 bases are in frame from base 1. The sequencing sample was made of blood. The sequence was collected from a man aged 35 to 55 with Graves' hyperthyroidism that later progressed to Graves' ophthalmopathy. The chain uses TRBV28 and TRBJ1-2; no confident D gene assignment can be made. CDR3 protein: CASSLFRGGANYGYTF. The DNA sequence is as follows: TGTGCCAGCAGTTTATTTCGGGGAGGTGCTAACTATGGCTACACCTTC.